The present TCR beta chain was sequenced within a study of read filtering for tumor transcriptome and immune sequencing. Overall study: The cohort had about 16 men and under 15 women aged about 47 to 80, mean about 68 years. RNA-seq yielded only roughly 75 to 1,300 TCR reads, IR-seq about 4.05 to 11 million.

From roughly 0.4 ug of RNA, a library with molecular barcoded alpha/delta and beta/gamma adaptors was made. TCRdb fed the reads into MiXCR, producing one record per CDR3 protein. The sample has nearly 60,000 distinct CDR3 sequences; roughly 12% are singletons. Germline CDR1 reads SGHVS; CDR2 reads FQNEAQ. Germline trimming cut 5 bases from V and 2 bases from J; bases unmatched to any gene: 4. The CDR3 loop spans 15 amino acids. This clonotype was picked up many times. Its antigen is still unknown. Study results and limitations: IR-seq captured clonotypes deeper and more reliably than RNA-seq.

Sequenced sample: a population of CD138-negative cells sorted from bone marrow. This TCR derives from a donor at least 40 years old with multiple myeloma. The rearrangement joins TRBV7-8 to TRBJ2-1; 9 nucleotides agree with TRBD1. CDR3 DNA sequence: TGTGCCAGCAGCCCCGGGACAGGGACCTACAATGAGCAGTTCTTC. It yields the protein CASSPGTGTYNEQFF. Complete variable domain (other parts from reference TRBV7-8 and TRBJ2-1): GAGVSQSPRYKVAKRGQDVALRCDPISGHVSLFWYQQALGQGPEFLTYFQNEAQLDKSGLPSDRFFAERPEGSVSTLKIQRTQQEDSAVYLCASSPGTGTYNEQFFGPGTRLTVL.